The sample holds one count of the clone carrying this TCR beta chain. What it recognizes is unknown. The sample originates from a study of cytomegalovirus exposure and HLA in healthy donors. Study summary: Earlier work reported 100 million or so unique TCR beta sequences from roughly 180 million T cells. Among the 398 donors who were genotyped, approximately 84% fell in the genetic ancestry cluster that is associated with self-reported Caucasian donors.

V dropped 1 base and J dropped 0; count of bases not matched to a gene: 3. Germline V gene data show CDR1 as MGHRA and CDR2 as YSYEKL. This CDR3 has 15 residues. Study-wide findings and caveats: Follow-up analysis found HLA locus-dependent TCR association rates, highest for DRB1 and lowest for HLA-C.

PCR involved 60 Vbeta and 13 Jbeta primers. Assay used: immunoSEQ multiplex PCR; TCRdb lists only in-frame clones, some missing. The repertoire includes around 120,000 clones, around 78% of them detected once, and roughly 6.3% sits in the top ten. This chain connects TRBV4-1 to TRBJ2-7; 7 nucleotides line up with TRBD1. Sequencing was performed on PBMCs. This receptor was obtained from a woman in her thirties or forties in good health and CMV-seronegative. DNA for the CDR3: TGCGCCAGCAGCCAAGGGACAGGCCTCTCCTACGAGCAGTACTTC. As protein: CASSQGTGLSYEQYF.